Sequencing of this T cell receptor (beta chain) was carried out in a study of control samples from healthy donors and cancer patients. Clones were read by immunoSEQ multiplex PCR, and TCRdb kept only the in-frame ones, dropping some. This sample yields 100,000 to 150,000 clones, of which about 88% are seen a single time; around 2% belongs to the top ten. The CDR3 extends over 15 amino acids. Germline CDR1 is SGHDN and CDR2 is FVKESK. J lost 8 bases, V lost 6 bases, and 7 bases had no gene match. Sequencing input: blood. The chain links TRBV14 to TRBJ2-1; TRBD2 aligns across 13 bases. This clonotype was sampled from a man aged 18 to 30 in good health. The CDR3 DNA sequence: TGTGCCAGCAGACCACTAGCGGGAGGGCCCCATGAGCAGTTCTTC. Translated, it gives CASRPLAGGPHEQFF.